This TCR beta chain was sequenced for a study of post-analysis software for immune sequencing data. The study, taken as a whole, reports: The study found TRBV5-6, TRBV5-1 and TRBV20-1 among a few TRBV segments more frequent in patients than controls.

On this clonotype: As yet, its antigen is unknown.

Carried by the TCR beta cDNA libraries were unique molecular identifiers. From roughly 1 to 10 million T cells, 500,000 or so cDNA molecules were obtained. TCRdb independently ran MiXCR on the PCR reads; one entry per CDR3 protein. Among hundreds of thousands of distinct CDR3 sequences listed, roughly half were seen once. The V gene's germline CDR1 is ENHRY and CDR2 SYGVKD. This CDR3 has 15 residues. Trimming removed 3 bases from V and 0 bases from J, with 9 bases in between. The material sequenced was blood. This receptor was obtained from a girl aged 10 to 17 with multiple sclerosis. The rearrangement links TRBV10-3 to TRBJ2-1; a possible D gene is TRBD2 (6 bases). CDR3 sequence: CAISDLTSSYNEQFF. CDR3 DNA: TGTGCCATCAGTGATTTGACTAGCTCCTACAATGAGCAGTTCTTC.